This passage covers 26 T cell receptor beta chains from one sample sequenced in a study of blood T cell repertoires in COVID-19. Sequenced by immunoSEQ multiplex PCR; TCRdb stores in-frame clones only, minus some. The profile shows under 350,000 clones, approximately 87% of them singletons. The sequenced material came from peripheral blood. The source is a man aged 55-75 years who had recovered from COVID-19.

The chain is built from TRBV5-1 and TRBJ2-1; D is unclear. Germline CDR1 SGHRS, CDR2 YFSETQ. V dropped 2 bases and J dropped 8 bases, with 17 bases sitting between them. This CDR3 has 15 residues. Here the CDR3 reads CASSFTPRSSDEQFF. The CDR3 DNA reads TGCGCCAGCAGCTTTACGCCTAGGTCTTCCGATGAGCAGTTCTTC.

The chain has TRBV18 and TRBJ1-5, with a weak D call TRBD1 (5 bases). The CDR3 covers 15 residues. Per germline, CDR1 KGHSH and CDR2 LQKENI. The ends were cut back, 5 bases at V and 2 bases at J, with 13 bases in the middle. The CDR3 spells CASSASRGGNQPQHF. The CDR3 DNA reads as TGTGCCAGCTCAGCCAGTAGGGGTGGCAATCAGCCCCAGCATTTT.

The chain combines TRBV5-1 with TRBJ2-1, with 11 bases matching TRBD1. Trimming took 4 bases from V and 9 from J; bases not matched to a gene: 12. Looked up from germline, CDR1 is SGHRS and CDR2 is YFSETQ. This CDR3 is 16 amino acids long. DNA for the CDR3: TGCGCCAGCAGCCAAACCAGGACAGGGGGCGGAGGTGAGCAGTTCTTC. Protein product: CASSQTRTGGGGEQFF. The whole variable domain, filled in from reference TRBV5-1 and TRBJ2-1, reads KAGVTQTPRYLIKTRGQQVTLSCSPISGHRSVSWYQQTPGQGLQFLFEYFSETQRNKGNFPGRFSGRQFSNSRSEMNVSTLELGDSALYLCASSQTRTGGGGEQFFGPGTRLTVL.

The chain joins TRBV4-1 to TRBJ1-1; weak D call: TRBD1 (5 bases). The germline gives CDR1 MGHRA, CDR2 YSYEKL. The CDR3 totals 14 residues. V shed 1 base and J shed 3 bases, with 9 bases lying between them. The CDR3 protein is CASSQGGLDTEAFF. The CDR3 DNA is TGCGCCAGCAGCCAAGGGGGCTTGGACACTGAAGCTTTCTTT.

The chain has TRBV28 and TRBJ1-2; possible D gene TRBD1, 5 bases. The V end lost 7 bases, the J end lost 7 bases, and 10 bases lay between the germline ends. This CDR3 comprises 11 residues. Looked up from germline, CDR1 is MDHEN and CDR2 is SYDVKM. The CDR3 loop reads CASTPGLGYTF. CDR3 in DNA: TGTGCCAGCACCCCGGGACTTGGCTACACCTTC.

The CDR3 region has the DNA TGTGCCAGTAGCCAAGCTAGCGGGAGGATCAATGAGCAGTTCTTC. It translates to CASSQASGRINEQFF. The V call is TRBV19, the J call TRBJ2-1; 11 bases map to TRBD2. This CDR3 has 15 amino acids. Germline-derived CDR1 and CDR2 are LNHDA and SQIVND (reference sequence). V dropped 6 bases and J dropped 6; count of bases not matched to a gene: 7.

V and J are TRBV7-3 and TRBJ1-1, with D uncertain. CDR1 and CDR2 from the germline V gene are SGHTA and FQGTGA. CDR3 length: 15 amino acids. The V end was cut by 2 bases, the J end by 1 base, with 11 bases between. As DNA, the CDR3 is TGTGCCAGCAGCTTAGCCCCACTAGCGAACACTGAAGCTTTCTTT. This encodes CASSLAPLANTEAFF.

The V and J genes are TRBV19 and TRBJ2-6; D is undetermined. Per germline, CDR1 LNHDA and CDR2 SQIVND (reference sequence). V lost 1 base to trimming and J lost 0 bases, with 4 bases between them. CDR3 size: 15 residues. CDR3 sequence (DNA): TGTGCCAGTAGTATAGTTAACTCTGGGGCCAACGTCCTGACTTTC. This translates into CASSIVNSGANVLTF.

The chain is built from TRBV18 and TRBJ1-2; D may be TRBD1 (6 bases). The CDR3 is made up of 14 amino acids. Germline V gene data show CDR1 as KGHSH and CDR2 as LQKENI. V lost 2 bases and J 7 bases, leaving 14 bases between the germline ends. The CDR3, as DNA: TGTGCCAGCTCACCAAGCACAGGGCCCGTTGGCTACACCTTC. Translating it yields CASSPSTGPVGYTF.

The chain carries TRBV27 and TRBJ2-7, with 12 bases identical to TRBD1. Germline lookup yields CDR1 MNHEY and CDR2 SMNVEV (reference sequence). V was clipped by 7 bases and J by 7 bases; unmatched bases: 5. The CDR3 length is 13 residues. The CDR3 bases are TGTGCCAGCAAGGGACAGGGGGCGCGGGAGCAGTACTTC. It specifies CASKGQGAREQYF.

The chain links TRBV5-1 to TRBJ2-3; tentatively, D is TRBD2 (5 bases). This CDR3 contains 15 residues. With 2 bases removed from V and 2 bases from J, the gap between germline ends came to 12 bases. Germline-derived CDR1 and CDR2 are SGHRS and YFSETQ. This chain's CDR3 is CASSFRGSPTDTQYF. CDR3 nucleotides: TGCGCCAGCAGCTTTCGGGGTTCTCCCACAGATACGCAGTATTTT.

This chain connects TRBV9 to TRBJ1-2; D might be TRBD1 (6 bases). The CDR3 covers 12 residues. Germline V gene lookup returns CDR1 SGDLS and CDR2 YYNGEE. Trimming removed 4 bases at V and 6 bases at J, with 10 bases between. The CDR3 nucleotides read TGTGCCAGCAGCAACTACAGGGATGGCTACACCTTC. Protein sequence: CASSNYRDGYTF.

CDR3 region: CASRGTSGAYEQYF. The DNA of the CDR3 is TGTGCCAGCAGGGGGACTAGCGGGGCCTACGAGCAGTACTTC. The chain employs TRBV2 and TRBJ2-7; 13 positions agree with TRBD2. The CDR3 runs to 14 residues. V trimming: 6 bases; J trimming: 2 bases; junction bases outside the gene matches: 1. Per germline, CDR1 SNHLY and CDR2 FYNNEI.

V is TRBV3-1 (or the pseudogene TRBV3-2) and J is TRBJ2-7, with a weak D call TRBD2 (5 bases). The CDR3 totals 14 residues. V lost 6 bases to trimming and J lost 3 bases, with 15 bases between them. Germline assignment: CDR1 LGHDT and CDR2 YNNKEL (reference sequence). The CDR3 loop is CASSLSGPVYEQYF. DNA for the CDR3: TGTGCCAGCAGTTTGAGCGGCCCCGTCTACGAGCAGTACTTC.

This chain's CDR3 is CAFGAGGTEAFF. CDR3 nucleotide sequence: TGTGCCTTTGGTGCGGGGGGTACTGAAGCTTTCTTT. The chain employs TRBV10-3 and TRBJ1-1; a weak D match, TRBD1 (5 bases). This CDR3 has 12 residues. The germline V gene encodes CDR1 ENHRY and CDR2 SYGVKD. V lost 11 bases, J lost 5 bases, and 15 bases lay in between.

This clone was found once. The V and J genes are TRBV2 and TRBJ2-1; tentative D call: TRBD2 (6 bases). The CDR3 contains 14 residues. Germline V lookup: CDR1 SNHLY, CDR2 FYNNEI. Trimming removed 3 bases from V and 7 bases from J, with 13 bases in between. CDR3 coding DNA: TGTGCCAGCAGTGATGACGACGGACTAAATGAGCAGTTCTTC. This sequence encodes CASSDDDGLNEQFF.

The sample holds one count of this clone. V gene TRBV20-1 combines with J gene TRBJ1-1, with D possibly matching TRBD1 (6 bases). The CDR3 is made up of 11 amino acids. CDR1 and CDR2 (germline): DFQATT, SNEGSKA (reference sequence). V was cut by 7 bases and J by 5 bases, with 11 bases left in between. The chain's CDR3 is CSVPGETEAFF. The CDR3, as DNA: TGCAGTGTGCCAGGGGAGACTGAAGCTTTCTTT.

J is TRBJ2-1 and V is TRBV9; D may be TRBD2 (6 bases). Trimming left V 1 base short and J 4 bases short, with 12 bases between. Germline CDR1 and CDR2: SGDLS and YYNGEE. This CDR3 spans 15 amino acids. The CDR3 sequence: CASSVMAGLYNEQFF. Written as DNA, the CDR3 is TGTGCCAGCAGCGTAATGGCGGGGCTGTACAATGAGCAGTTCTTC.

J is TRBJ1-2 and V is TRBV12-3 or TRBV12-4; D is undetermined. This CDR3 spans 12 amino acids. V was pared by 5 bases and J by 5 bases, with 9 bases between. This chain's CDR3 is CASSPTTYGYTF. The CDR3 DNA reads TGTGCCAGCAGTCCAACGACTTATGGCTACACCTTC.

This chain joins TRBV7-3 and TRBJ2-1; 12 bases match TRBD1. The J segment lost 6 bases and the V segment lost 5 bases, leaving 5 bases of the junction unmatched. In germline, CDR1 is SGHTA, CDR2 FQGTGA. The CDR3 length is 15 residues. For the CDR3, the DNA is TGTGCCAGCAGCCCTCCGGGACAGGGGGCCAATGAGCAGTTCTTC. Its protein product is CASSPPGQGANEQFF.

The chain joins TRBV5-4 to TRBJ2-1, with TRBD1 identical over 7 bases. This CDR3 spans 13 amino acids. From germline, CDR1 is SGHNT and CDR2 YYREEE (reference sequence). V lost 4 bases, J lost 5 bases, and 3 bases stayed unmatched. The CDR3 DNA reads as TGTGCCAGCAGCGGGACAGAAAACAATGAGCAGTTCTTC. This encodes CASSGTENNEQFF.

In its sample, this clone was seen a few times. This sequence joins TRBV29-1 and TRBJ2-1; TRBD2 aligns across 10 bases. Losses at the gene ends were 7 bases for V and 9 bases for J; bases not matched to a gene: 12. The CDR3 length is 14 residues. In germline, CDR1 is SQVTM, CDR2 ANQGSEA. The CDR3 region is CSAGPSGSVSEQFF. CDR3 bases: TGCAGCGCTGGGCCTAGCGGGAGTGTTAGTGAGCAGTTCTTC.

The chain is built from TRBV7-6 and TRBJ2-3; 8 nucleotides match TRBD2. CDR3 length equals 18 residues. With V trimmed by 1 base and J by 0 bases, 9 bases remained unmatched. CDR1 SGHVS and CDR2 FNYEAQ come from the germline V gene. The DNA for the CDR3 is TGTGCCAGCAGCTTAGGGGTCGCGACTAGCGATAGCACAGATACGCAGTATTTT. It encodes CASSLGVATSDSTDTQYF.

The V call is TRBV5-4, the J call TRBJ2-7; 12 bases are shared with TRBD2. This CDR3 contains 14 residues. Germline CDR1 reads SGHNT; CDR2 reads YYREEE (reference sequence). Unmatched junction bases numbered 8, after V lost 7 bases and J lost 6 bases. CDR3 residues: CASGNLAGGREQYF. In DNA, the CDR3 is TGTGCCAGCGGCAACCTAGCGGGGGGGCGCGAGCAGTACTTC.

The chain carries TRBV7-3 and TRBJ1-1; the match to TRBD1 covers 7 bases. The CDR3 sequence is 16 residues long. Looked up from germline, CDR1 is SGHTA and CDR2 is FQGTGA. J lost 5 bases, V lost 2 bases, and 11 bases had no gene match. The CDR3 region has the DNA TGTGCCAGCAGCTTATCCGGGACAGCCTTGGGGACTGAAGCTTTCTTT. It specifies CASSLSGTALGTEAFF.

V usage is TRBV19 and J usage is TRBJ1-6; 9 positions agree with TRBD1. The germline CDR1 and CDR2 sequences are LNHDA and SQIVND (reference sequence). V gave up 3 bases and J gave up 10 bases; unmatched junction bases: 7. CDR3 length: 15 amino acids. CDR3 amino acids: CASSMWRTGESPLHF. Written as DNA, the CDR3 is TGTGCCAGTAGTATGTGGAGGACAGGGGAATCACCCCTCCACTTT.